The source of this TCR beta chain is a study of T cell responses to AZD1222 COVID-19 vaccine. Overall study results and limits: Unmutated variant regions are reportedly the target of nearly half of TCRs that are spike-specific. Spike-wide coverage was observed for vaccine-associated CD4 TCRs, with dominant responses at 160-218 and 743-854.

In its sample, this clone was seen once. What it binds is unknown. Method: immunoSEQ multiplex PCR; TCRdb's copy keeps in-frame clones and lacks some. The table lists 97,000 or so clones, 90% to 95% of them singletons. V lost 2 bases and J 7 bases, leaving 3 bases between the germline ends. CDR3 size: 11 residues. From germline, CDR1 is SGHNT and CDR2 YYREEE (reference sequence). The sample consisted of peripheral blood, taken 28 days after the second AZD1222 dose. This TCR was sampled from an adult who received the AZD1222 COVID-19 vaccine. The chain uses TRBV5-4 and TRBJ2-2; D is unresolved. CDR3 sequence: CASSFSGELFF. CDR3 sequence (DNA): TGTGCCAGCAGCTTTAGCGGGGAGCTGTTTTTT.